The present entry profiles one TCR beta chain with its context. Its antigen is as yet unknown. The sample is drawn from a study of CD4 T cells in relation to SARS-CoV-2 and coronaviruses. Study details: The restricting HLA molecule for shared crossreactive spike epitopes was mapped. Overall study findings and caveats: Roughly 65% of donors had memory CD4+ clonotypes crossrecognizing SARS-CoV-2 and common cold coronavirus spike.

Uncultured naive and memory CD4+ T cells supplied DNA for deep TCR-beta sequencing. Assay: immunoSEQ multiplex PCR; the TCRdb copy retains only in-frame clones and omits some. In the table there are about 65,000 clones, more than 75% of which are singletons. The unexposed donors gave CD4+ T cells in about 2010-2019, prior to COVID-19. Naive and memory CD4+ T cells came from enriched cryopreserved PBMCs. This CDR3 is built from 15 residues. The V gene's germline CDR1 is SGHNT and CDR2 YYREEE (reference sequence). Trimming took off 0 bases at V and 3 bases at J, with 7 bases between the two ends. This TCR was sampled from a human donor in good health. V usage is TRBV5-4 and J usage is TRBJ2-6; perhaps TRBD2 as D (6 bases). Input material: memory CD4+ T cells from PBMCs. The CDR3 loop is CASSLAGGGANVLTF. DNA for the CDR3: TGTGCCAGCAGCTTGGCCGGGGGTGGGGCCAACGTCCTGACTTTC. The variable domain in full, completed from reference TRBV5-4 and TRBJ2-6, reads ETGVTQSPTHLIKTRGQQVTLRCSSQSGHNTVSWYQQALGQGPQFIFQYYREEENGRGNFPPRFSGLQFPNYSSELNVNALELDDSALYLCASSLAGGGANVLTFGAGSRLTVL.